This T cell receptor (beta chain) was obtained from a study of blood T cell repertoires in COVID-19. Germline CDR1 is SQVTM and CDR2 is ANQGSEA. The CDR3 contains 15 residues. The V segment lost 4 bases and the J segment 3 bases; nucleotides outside the gene matches: 6. Method: immunoSEQ multiplex PCR; TCRdb's copy keeps in-frame clones and lacks some. This sample carries about 200,000 clones, around 84% of them seen once, and the ten largest clones take 5.9%. The chain links TRBV29-1 to TRBJ1-4, with 9 bases identical to TRBD1. The origin of this receptor is a man at least 80 years old with acute or convalescent COVID-19. The sequencing sample was made of peripheral blood. CDR3 residues: CSVAKQGAANEKLFF. The CDR3 DNA sequence: TGCAGCGTTGCCAAACAGGGGGCGGCTAATGAAAAACTGTTTTTT.